This T cell receptor beta chain was observed in a study of technical replicates of blood from a few donors. The table came from immunoSEQ multiplex PCR; TCRdb's copy has only in-frame clones and leaves some out. The data show 40,000 to 60,000 clones, roughly 92% seen once. Turning to this clone: Other DNA sequences of this sample code for an identical CDR3.

This CDR3 contains 14 residues. CDR1 SGHRS and CDR2 YFSETQ come from the germline V gene. V lost 1 base to trimming and J lost 3 bases; unmatched junction nucleotides: 1. The clonotype originates from a human donor in good health. Some clones in this sample may be carry-over from other donors' samples. The chain employs TRBV5-1 and TRBJ2-1, with 7 positions matching TRBD2. Sequenced input: PBMCs. CDR3 nucleotide sequence: TGCGCCAGCAGCTTGTCGGGGGGCTACAATGAGCAGTTCTTC. Translated, it gives CASSLSGGYNEQFF.